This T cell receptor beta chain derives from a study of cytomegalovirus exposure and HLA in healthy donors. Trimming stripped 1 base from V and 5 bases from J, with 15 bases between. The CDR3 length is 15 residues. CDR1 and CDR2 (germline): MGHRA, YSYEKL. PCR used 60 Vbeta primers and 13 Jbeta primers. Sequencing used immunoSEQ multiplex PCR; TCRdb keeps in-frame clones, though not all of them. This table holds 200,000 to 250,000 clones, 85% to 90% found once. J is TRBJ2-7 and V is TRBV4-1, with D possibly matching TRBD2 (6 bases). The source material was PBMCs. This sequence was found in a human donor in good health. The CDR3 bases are TGCGCCAGCAGCCAAGTAGGAGGGCCATGGAACGAGCAGTACTTC. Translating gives CASSQVGGPWNEQYF.